The 31 T cell receptor beta chains reported below all come from one sample, sequenced in a study of tumor and adjacent non-tumor tissue in lung cancer (dated by TCRdb to the late 2010s). Preparation of the library involved multiplex PCR. The listed sequencing device is Illumina HiSeq 2500. TCRbeta libraries were constructed through three rounds of nested PCR with primers (Table S4) according to protocols modified from ARM-PCR. TCRdb reworked the public reads: Q25 trimming with fastp, MiXCR clone assembly, productive beta chains retained. Every distinct CDR3 protein forms one entry, paired with its most common genes and DNA. The sample table contains tens of thousands of distinct CDR3 sequences; only one count was recorded for under 85% of them. The ten most abundant clones make up more than 10% of the sample. RNA was isolated from bulk, unsorted tissue, and RNA quality was assessed with a NanoDrop ND-1000 and an Agilent 2100.

Source material: lung tumor tissue. The receptors were sampled from a woman between 50 and 59 years old with non-small cell lung cancer.

As for this clonotype: One end of the junction varies from germline; a read error may be responsible. This chain uses TRBV11-2 with TRBJ1-5; D is ambiguous. The germline V gene encodes CDR1 SGHAT and CDR2 FQNNGV. The CDR3 contains 15 residues. CDR3 sequence reads: CASSFDVLSNQLQHF. The DNA of the CDR3 is TGTGCCAGCAGTTTTGATGTATTGAGCAATCAGCTCCAGCATTTT.

Comments on this clonotype: No conserved phenylalanine or tryptophan ends this CDR3, so it is likely a read error. The DNA is left out, because the CDR3 cannot be placed on it with certainty; the CDR3 is given as TCRdb lists it. The V and J genes are TRBV29-1 and TRBJ2-3; the table's D call, TRBD2, has no DNA check behind it. The CDR3 spans 16 amino acids, including both terminal residues. The germline V gene encodes CDR1 SQVTM and CDR2 ANQGSEA. This CDR3 is CSVRGGLAGSADTQYS.

With regard to this clonotype: The junction differs from germline at one of its ends, possibly a read error. This rearrangement joins TRBV4-1 to TRBJ2-7, with 9 bases that match TRBD2. The CDR3 has 17 amino acids. Germline CDR1 MGHRA, CDR2 YSYEKL. This CDR3 reads CASGQEYGTSPGYEQYF. CDR3 DNA sequence: TGCGCCAGCGGCCAAGAGTACGGGACTAGCCCGGGATACGAGCAGTACTTC.

The chain joins TRBV20-1 to TRBJ2-7; 7 positions match TRBD2. This CDR3 has 15 amino acids. Germline V gives CDR1 DFQATT, CDR2 SNEGSKA (reference sequence). The CDR3 sequence is CNASLVPSGSYEQYF. The CDR3 region has the DNA TGCAATGCCTCTTTGGTCCCTAGCGGCTCCTACGAGCAGTACTTC.

This clonotype was recorded at least ten times. This chain links TRBV4-1 with TRBJ2-3; no definite D call. Per germline, CDR1 MGHRA and CDR2 YSYEKL. The CDR3 consists of 16 residues. The V end was cut by 0 bases, the J end by 0 bases, with 10 bases between. CDR3 DNA sequence: TGCGCCAGCAGCCAAGATCGGCTAGTTAGCACAGATACGCAGTATTTT. Translation: CASSQDRLVSTDTQYF.

The table lists this clonotype with many counts. The rearrangement joins TRBV11-2 to TRBJ2-7; 8 bases are a match to TRBD2. The J segment lost 4 bases and the V segment lost 10 bases, leaving 15 bases of the junction unmatched. Germline V gene lookup returns CDR1 SGHAT and CDR2 FQNNGV. The CDR3 has 15 residues. The CDR3, as DNA: TGTGCCACCGCGGAGTTGGTAGCGGGAAAATACGAGCAGTACTTC. It encodes CATAELVAGKYEQYF.

This clonotype was seen many times. The chain combines TRBV11-3 with TRBJ2-3; 7 positions match TRBD1. Germline CDR1 SGHNT, CDR2 YENEEA. CDR3 length: 13 amino acids. V shed 3 bases, J shed 4 bases, and the junction held 1 base outside the gene matches. The CDR3 bases are TGTGCCAGCAGCTTTCAGGGGGCAGATACGCAGTATTTT. This codes for CASSFQGADTQYF.

A remark on this clonotype: Given a much more abundant clone one base away, this may be a read error. The chain carries TRBV20-1 and TRBJ2-1; 8 bases are shared with TRBD2. Germline-derived CDR1 and CDR2 are DFQATT and SNEGSKA (reference sequence). V lost 7 bases and J lost 4; bases outside the gene matches: 12. The CDR3 spans 15 residues. CDR3 loop: CSDTTSVEPYNEQFF. The DNA of the CDR3 is TGCAGTGATACGACTAGCGTTGAACCTTACAATGAGCAGTTCTTC.

About this clonotype itself: An end of the junction does not agree with germline; a read error may underlie this. J is TRBJ2-1 and V is TRBV6-2 or TRBV6-3, with D uncertain. Germline CDR1 reads MNHEY; CDR2 reads SVGEGT. The CDR3 loop spans 13 amino acids. This chain's CDR3 is CASSYSIHHEQFF. CDR3 nucleotide sequence: TGCGCCAGTAGTTACTCGATTCACCATGAGCAGTTCTTC.

At least ten counts were recorded for this clonotype. The rearrangement uses TRBV6-5 and TRBJ2-3; 7 bases agree with TRBD2. With 7 bases clipped from V and 3 bases from J, the junction kept 4 bases outside the gene matches. Germline V gene data show CDR1 as MNHEY and CDR2 as SVGAGI. The CDR3 length is 13 residues. CDR3 region: CASIQAGTDTQYF. CDR3 DNA: TGTGCCAGCATTCAAGCGGGAACAGATACGCAGTATTTT.

The chain employs TRBV5-6 and TRBJ2-7; 9 nucleotides line up with TRBD2. The germline V gene encodes CDR1 SGHDT and CDR2 YYEEEE. V shed 8 bases, J shed 0 bases, and the junction held 9 bases outside the gene matches. The CDR3 contains 15 residues. The CDR3 nucleotides read TGTGCCAGTAGCCCGGGACTAGCTAACTCCTACGAGCAGTACTTC. This gives the protein CASSPGLANSYEQYF.

This clonotype was picked up one time. The chain couples TRBV11-2 to TRBJ2-5; D is unresolved. Germline V CDR1 and CDR2: SGHAT, FQNNGV. CDR3 length: 13 residues. With 5 bases removed from V and 11 bases from J, the gap between germline ends came to 18 bases. In DNA form, the CDR3 reads TGTGCCAGCAGCCTTGCTGGGGAAGTGACTCAGTACTTC. It translates to CASSLAGEVTQYF.

A note on this clonotype: Sequence at one end of the junction differs from germline and may be a read error. The rearrangement joins TRBV5-4 to TRBJ2-2; 7 bases are a match to TRBD2. The germline V gene has CDR1 SGHNT and CDR2 YYREEE (reference sequence). The CDR3 has 12 residues. CDR3 in DNA: TGTGTCAGCAGCGGGAACACCAGGGAGCTGTTTTTT. The encoded protein is CVSSGNTRELFF.

The chain combines TRBV14 with TRBJ2-7; maybe TRBD1 (5 bases). The CDR3 has 15 residues. Germline CDR1 and CDR2: SGHDN and FVKESK. DNA of the CDR3: TGTGCCAGCAGCCAAGATGAATCGACAGTTTACGAGCACTACGTC. It encodes CASSQDESTVYEHYV.

Turning to this clonotype: An end of the junction differs from the germline gene, which may be a read error. CDR3 sequence reads: CASSLQQVNSPLHF. DNA of the CDR3: TGTGCCAGCAGCTTGCAACAGGTCAATTCACCACTCCACTTT. The gene calls are TRBV5-6 and TRBJ1-6; D may be TRBD1 (5 bases). The CDR3 is 14 amino acids. Germline assignment: CDR1 SGHDT and CDR2 YYEEEE.

This clonotype appeared many times. The chain uses TRBV20-1 and TRBJ2-7; 8 bases line up with TRBD1. The germline gives CDR1 DFQATT, CDR2 SNEGSKA (reference sequence). CDR3 size: 14 residues. V lost 3 bases and J lost 3; bases outside the gene matches: 7. The DNA of the CDR3 is TGCAGTGCTAGTTTGGGACAGGATTTCTACGAGCAGTACTTC. Residues: CSASLGQDFYEQYF.

Points on this clonotype: This clone may be a read error of a much larger clone one base away. The V gene is TRBV30, the J gene TRBJ2-3, with 7 nucleotides matching TRBD1. Per germline, CDR1 GTSNPN and CDR2 SVGIG (reference sequence). The J segment lost 10 bases and the V segment lost 4 bases, leaving 11 bases of the junction unmatched. This CDR3 spans 13 amino acids. The CDR3: CAWTDRTEGPQYF. CDR3 coding DNA: TGTGCCTGGACGGACAGGACAGAGGGACCGCAGTATTTT.

Written as DNA, the CDR3 is TGTACCAACATCGCCACATTGGCGGCCAGGGAGCTGTTTTTT. Translated: CTNIATLAARELFF. V is TRBV12-3 or TRBV12-4 and J is TRBJ2-2, with unresolved D. CDR3 size: 14 residues.

The table lists this clonotype with a count of one. Its ends do not fully match the called genes, so a read error is possible. V and J are TRBV4-1 and TRBJ2-1, with 9 bases aligning to TRBD2. The CDR3 is made up of 16 amino acids. Looked up from germline, CDR1 is MGHRA and CDR2 is YSYEKL. CDR3 DNA sequence: TGCGCCAGCGGCCAACCACCGGGACTAGCAGGCAATGAGCAGTTCTTC. Residues: CASGQPPGLAGNEQFF.

For this clonotype: The junction and the germline gene differ at one end; a read error may be behind it. This CDR3 is CASRSLYISGSRETLYF. Written as DNA, the CDR3 is TGTGCCAGCAGGTCCCTCTACATTAGCGGGAGTAGGGAGACCCTGTACTTC. The chain couples TRBV6-5 to TRBJ2-5; 9 positions agree with TRBD2. Germline CDR1 is MNHEY and CDR2 is SVGAGI. This CDR3 region has 17 residues.

Remarks on this clonotype: The germline gene is not matched at one end of the junction; a read error may be the cause. The chain joins TRBV29-1 to TRBJ1-2; no clear D. The CDR3 is 12 amino acids. Germline V gene lookup returns CDR1 SQVTM and CDR2 ANQGSEA. The chain's CDR3 is CCVEENSRGCTF. The CDR3 bases are TGCTGCGTTGAAGAGAACAGCAGAGGCTGCACCTTC.

Points on this clonotype: One end of the junction fails to match germline, which may point to a read error. The rearrangement joins TRBV4-1 to TRBJ2-1; no definite D call. Germline lookup yields CDR1 MGHRA and CDR2 YSYEKL. This CDR3 spans 16 amino acids. The CDR3, as DNA: TGCGCCAGCAACCAAGATCCCGGTAGCTCCCACAATGAGCAGTTCTTC. It is translated as CASNQDPGSSHNEQFF.

Points on this clonotype: The junction differs from germline at one of its ends, possibly a read error. The rearrangement joins TRBV10-2 to TRBJ2-2; TRBD2 matches at 9 bases. The germline V gene has CDR1 WSHSY and CDR2 SAAADI. The CDR3 totals 14 residues. The CDR3 DNA sequence: TGCGCGAGCAGCGTGGGACTAGCCCCCGGGGAGCTGTTTTTT. Translated: CASSVGLAPGELFF.

The V and J genes are TRBV20-1 and TRBJ2-1; perhaps TRBD2 as D (6 bases). CDR1 and CDR2 from the germline V gene are DFQATT and SNEGSKA (reference sequence). The CDR3 consists of 14 residues. In nucleotides, the CDR3 is TGCAATACTAGATGGGGGGAAACGTACAATGAGCAGTTCTTC. It is translated as CNTRWGETYNEQFF.

Note on this clonotype: A much more abundant neighbour one base away suggests this may be a read error. The rearrangement joins TRBV5-1 to TRBJ2-6; TRBD1 aligns across 7 bases. This CDR3 region has 17 residues. Per the germline V gene, CDR1 is SGHRS and CDR2 is YFSETQ. Trimming removed 6 bases from V and 1 base from J; junction bases left unmatched: 10. This CDR3 is CASNVQTGSSGANVLTF. In DNA, the CDR3 is TGCGCCAGCAACGTACAGACAGGGTCGTCTGGGGCCAACGTCCTGACTTTC. Together with reference TRBV5-1 and TRBJ2-6, the CDR3 gives the full variable domain: KAGVTQTPRYLIKTRGQQVTLSCSPISGHRSVSWYQQTPGQGLQFLFEYFSETQRNKGNFPGRFSGRQFSNSRSEMNVSTLELGDSALYLCASNVQTGSSGANVLTFGAGSRLTVL.

The chain is built from TRBV7-8 and TRBJ2-7; 13 nucleotides line up with TRBD2. The CDR3 has 16 amino acids. Germline-derived CDR1 and CDR2 are SGHVS and FQNEAQ. The CDR3 sequence is CTRSPGLAGTSYEQYV. DNA for the CDR3: TGTACCCGCAGCCCGGGACTAGCGGGAACATCCTACGAGCAGTACGTC.

Concerning this clonotype: A junction boundary mismatches the germline segment, possibly from a read error. The chain is built from TRBV4-1 and TRBJ2-7; 10 nucleotides line up with TRBD2. Germline V lookup: CDR1 MGHRA, CDR2 YSYEKL. This CDR3 has 18 residues. CDR3 in amino acids: CASSQDPPTSGVSYEQCF. DNA of the CDR3: TGTGCCAGCAGCCAAGATCCCCCCACTAGCGGGGTCTCCTACGAGCAGTGCTTC.

On this clonotype itself: One end of the junction does not line up with germline, which may come from a read error. This rearrangement joins TRBV12-3 or TRBV12-4 to TRBJ2-5; D is ambiguous. The CDR3 totals 14 residues. CDR3 residues: CARSLRRQQETQYF. The CDR3 bases are TGTGCCAGGAGTTTGCGGCGGCAGCAGGAGACCCAATACTTC.

Concerning this clonotype: Given a much more abundant clone one base away, this may be a read error. The rearrangement joins TRBV4-1 to TRBJ2-5; maybe TRBD1 (5 bases). CDR1 MGHRA and CDR2 YSYEKL come from the germline V gene. This CDR3 has 15 residues. CDR3 region: CASSRLEQAQETQCF. The DNA of the CDR3 is TGCGCCAGCAGCCGTTTGGAACAGGCCCAAGAGACCCAGTGCTTC.

CDR3 region: CASSERKNQPQHF. CDR3 DNA sequence: TGTGCCAGCTCAGAACGGAAAAATCAGCCCCAGCATTTT. The V call is TRBV18, the J call TRBJ1-5; D is uncertain. The V end was cut by 5 bases, the J end by 4 bases, with 9 bases between. Germline loops: CDR1 KGHSH, CDR2 LQKENI. The CDR3 length is 13 residues.

Concerning this clonotype itself: A read error may be the cause here, since a much bigger clone is one base away. This chain links TRBV7-9 with TRBJ1-2; D not resolved. The CDR3 has 12 residues. Trimming removed 3 bases from V and 7 bases from J, with 9 bases in between. Germline-derived CDR1 and CDR2 are SEHNR and FQNEAQ (reference sequence). The CDR3 DNA is TGTGCCAGCAGCTTCCAGTGGGGTGGCTACACCTTC. Protein sequence: CASSFQWGGYTF.